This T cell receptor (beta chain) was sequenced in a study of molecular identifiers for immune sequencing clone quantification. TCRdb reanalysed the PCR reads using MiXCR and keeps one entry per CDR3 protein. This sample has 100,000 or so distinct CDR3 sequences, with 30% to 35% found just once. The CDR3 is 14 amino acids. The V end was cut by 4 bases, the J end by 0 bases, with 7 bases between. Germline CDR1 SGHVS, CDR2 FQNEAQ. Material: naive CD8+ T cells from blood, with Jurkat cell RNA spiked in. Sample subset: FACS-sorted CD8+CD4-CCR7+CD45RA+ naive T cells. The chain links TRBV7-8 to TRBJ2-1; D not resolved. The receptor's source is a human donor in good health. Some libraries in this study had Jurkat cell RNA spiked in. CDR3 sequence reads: CASSSESSYNEQFF. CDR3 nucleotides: TGTGCCAGCAGCTCCGAGAGCTCCTACAATGAGCAGTTCTTC.